Reported below is one T cell receptor (beta chain). Unmatched junction bases numbered 5, after V lost 2 bases and J lost 5 bases. Germline assignment: CDR1 SGHRS and CDR2 YFSETQ. The CDR3 extends over 14 amino acids. In the source study's methods: Reference gene primer amplification gave estimated nucleated cell counts. Clones were read by immunoSEQ multiplex PCR, and TCRdb kept only the in-frame ones, dropping some. Clone size and the V and J calls come from that table; the DNA yielded D and trimming. Among under 300,000 clones, roughly three quarters were seen once, and the ten largest hold 4% to 4.5%. These data belong to a study of blood T cell repertoires in COVID-19. Study summary: Material from acute and convalescent COVID-19 was sourced from the United States, Italy and Spain.

The rearrangement joins TRBV5-1 to TRBJ2-3; 7 bases align to TRBD1. Sequencing input: peripheral blood. The TCR comes from a middle-aged woman with active or convalescent COVID-19. The CDR3 DNA is TGCGCCAGCAGCTTTAGGGGGCCGGGAGATACGCAGTATTTT. Translating gives CASSFRGPGDTQYF.